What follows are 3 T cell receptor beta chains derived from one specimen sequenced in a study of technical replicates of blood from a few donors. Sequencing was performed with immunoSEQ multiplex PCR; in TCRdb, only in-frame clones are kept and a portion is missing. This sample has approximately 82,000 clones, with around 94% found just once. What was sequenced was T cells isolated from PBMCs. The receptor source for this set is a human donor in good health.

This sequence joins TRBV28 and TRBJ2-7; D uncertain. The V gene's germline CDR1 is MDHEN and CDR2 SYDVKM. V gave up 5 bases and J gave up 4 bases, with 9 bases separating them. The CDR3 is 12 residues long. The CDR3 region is CASSLELYEQYF. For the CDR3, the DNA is TGTGCCAGCAGTCTTGAGTTGTACGAGCAGTACTTC.

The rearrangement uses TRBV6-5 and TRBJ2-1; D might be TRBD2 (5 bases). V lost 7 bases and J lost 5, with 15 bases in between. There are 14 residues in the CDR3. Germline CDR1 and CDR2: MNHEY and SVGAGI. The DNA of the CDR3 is TGTGCCAGCACTCAGAGTCTAGCCCACAATGAGCAGTTCTTC. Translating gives CASTQSLAHNEQFF.

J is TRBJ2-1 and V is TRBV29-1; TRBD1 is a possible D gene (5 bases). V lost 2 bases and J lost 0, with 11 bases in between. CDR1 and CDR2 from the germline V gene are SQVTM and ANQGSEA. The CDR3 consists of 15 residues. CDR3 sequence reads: CSVEPIGVSYNEQFF. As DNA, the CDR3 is TGCAGCGTTGAACCTATAGGGGTCTCCTACAATGAGCAGTTCTTC.